The clone carrying this TCR beta chain was detected many times. A single record per CDR3 protein comes from TCRdb applying MiXCR to the 5' RACE reads. This table has some 40,000 distinct CDR3 sequences, about 4.5% appearing once. This sample is drawn from a study of early T cells in non-severe SARS-CoV-2 infection. This CDR3 spans 15 amino acids. Losses at the gene ends were 4 bases for V and 9 bases for J; bases not matched to a gene: 13. CDR1 and CDR2 from the germline V gene are SGHRS and YFSETQ. This receptor was obtained from an adult who was a healthcare worker with PCR-confirmed SARS-CoV-2 infection or an uninfected control (not recorded which). The sequencing sample was made of whole blood. The rearrangement joins TRBV5-1 to TRBJ2-1, with 7 bases fitting TRBD2. The CDR3 DNA follows: TGCGCCAGCAGCGCCCCGGGAGGTTATCGCTTTGAGCAGTTCTTC. Translated, it gives CASSAPGGYRFEQFF. Full variable domain (remainder filled in from reference TRBV5-1 and TRBJ2-1): KAGVTQTPRYLIKTRGQQVTLSCSPISGHRSVSWYQQTPGQGLQFLFEYFSETQRNKGNFPGRFSGRQFSNSRSEMNVSTLELGDSALYLCASSAPGGYRFEQFFGPGTRLTVL.